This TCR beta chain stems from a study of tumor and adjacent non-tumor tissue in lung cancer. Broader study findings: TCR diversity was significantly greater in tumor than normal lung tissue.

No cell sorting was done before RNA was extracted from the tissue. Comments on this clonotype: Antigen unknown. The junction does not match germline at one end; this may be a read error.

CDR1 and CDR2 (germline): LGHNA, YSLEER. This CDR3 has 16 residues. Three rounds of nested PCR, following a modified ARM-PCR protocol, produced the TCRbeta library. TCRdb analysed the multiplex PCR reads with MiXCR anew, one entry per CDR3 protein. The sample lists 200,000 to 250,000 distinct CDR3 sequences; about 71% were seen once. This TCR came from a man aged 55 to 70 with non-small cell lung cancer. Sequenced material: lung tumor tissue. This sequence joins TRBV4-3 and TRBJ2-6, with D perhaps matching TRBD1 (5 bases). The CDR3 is CASSQESVSGAKVLTF. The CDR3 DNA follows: TGCGCCAGCAGCCAAGAATCGGTGTCTGGGGCCAAGGTCCTGACTTTC.